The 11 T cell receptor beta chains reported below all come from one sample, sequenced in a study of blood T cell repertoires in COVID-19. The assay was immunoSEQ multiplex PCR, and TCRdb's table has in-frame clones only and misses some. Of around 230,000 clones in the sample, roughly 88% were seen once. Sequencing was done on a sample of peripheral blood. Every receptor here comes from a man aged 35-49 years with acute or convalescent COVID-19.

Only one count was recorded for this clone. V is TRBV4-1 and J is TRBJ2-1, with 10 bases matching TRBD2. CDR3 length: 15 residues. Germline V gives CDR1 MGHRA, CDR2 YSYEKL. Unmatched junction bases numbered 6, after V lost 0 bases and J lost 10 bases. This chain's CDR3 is CASSQDPSGSREQFF. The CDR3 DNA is TGCGCCAGCAGCCAAGATCCTAGCGGGAGCCGCGAGCAGTTCTTC.

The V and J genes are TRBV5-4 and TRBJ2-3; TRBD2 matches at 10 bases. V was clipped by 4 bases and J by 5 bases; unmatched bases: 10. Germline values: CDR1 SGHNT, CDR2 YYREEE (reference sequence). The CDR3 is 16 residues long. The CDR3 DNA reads TGTGCCAGCAGCCGCGAAGCGGGAGGGACTAAAGATACGCAGTATTTT. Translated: CASSREAGGTKDTQYF.

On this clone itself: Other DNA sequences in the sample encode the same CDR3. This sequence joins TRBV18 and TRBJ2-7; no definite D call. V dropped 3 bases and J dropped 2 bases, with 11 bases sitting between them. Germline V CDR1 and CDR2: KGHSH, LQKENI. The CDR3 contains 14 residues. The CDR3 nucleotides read TGTGCCAGCTCACCTGGTGGCGGAGCCTACGAGCAGTACTTC. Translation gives CASSPGGGAYEQYF.

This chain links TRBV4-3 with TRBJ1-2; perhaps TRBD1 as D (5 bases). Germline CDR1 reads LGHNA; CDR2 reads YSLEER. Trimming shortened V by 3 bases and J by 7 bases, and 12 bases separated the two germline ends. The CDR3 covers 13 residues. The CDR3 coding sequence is TGCGCCAGCAGCCAGGCAGGGAAAGGTGGCTACACCTTC. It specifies CASSQAGKGGYTF.

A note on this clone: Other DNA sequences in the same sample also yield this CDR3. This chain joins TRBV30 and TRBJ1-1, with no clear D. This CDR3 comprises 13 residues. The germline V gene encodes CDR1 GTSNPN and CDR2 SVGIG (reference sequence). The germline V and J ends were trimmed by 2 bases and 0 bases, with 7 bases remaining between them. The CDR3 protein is CAWSRGLNTEAFF. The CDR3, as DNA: TGTGCCTGGAGTAGAGGGCTGAACACTGAAGCTTTCTTT.

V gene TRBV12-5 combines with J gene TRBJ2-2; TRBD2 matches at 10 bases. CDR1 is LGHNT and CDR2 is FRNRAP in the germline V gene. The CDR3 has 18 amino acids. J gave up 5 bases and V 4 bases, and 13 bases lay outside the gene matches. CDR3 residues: CASGSQFGAGGETGELFF. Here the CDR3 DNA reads TGTGCTAGTGGTTCCCAATTTGGAGCGGGAGGGGAAACCGGGGAGCTGTTTTTT.

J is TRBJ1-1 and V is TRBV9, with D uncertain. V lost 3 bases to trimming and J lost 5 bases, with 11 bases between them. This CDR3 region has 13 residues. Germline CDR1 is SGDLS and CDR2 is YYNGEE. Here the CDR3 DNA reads TGTGCCAGCAGCGAGCCCCGGGAGACTGAAGCTTTCTTT. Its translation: CASSEPRETEAFF.

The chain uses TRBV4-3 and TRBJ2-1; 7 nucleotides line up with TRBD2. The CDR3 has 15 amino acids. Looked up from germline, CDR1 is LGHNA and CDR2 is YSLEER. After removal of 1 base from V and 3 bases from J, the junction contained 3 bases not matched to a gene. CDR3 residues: CASSQVGGSYNEQFF. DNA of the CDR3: TGCGCCAGCAGCCAAGTGGGCGGGAGCTACAATGAGCAGTTCTTC.

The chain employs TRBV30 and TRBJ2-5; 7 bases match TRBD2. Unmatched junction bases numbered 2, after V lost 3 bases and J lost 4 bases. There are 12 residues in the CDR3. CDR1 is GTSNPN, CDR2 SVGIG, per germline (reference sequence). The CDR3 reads CAWRPGGETQYF. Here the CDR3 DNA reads TGTGCCTGGAGGCCGGGAGGAGAGACCCAGTACTTC.

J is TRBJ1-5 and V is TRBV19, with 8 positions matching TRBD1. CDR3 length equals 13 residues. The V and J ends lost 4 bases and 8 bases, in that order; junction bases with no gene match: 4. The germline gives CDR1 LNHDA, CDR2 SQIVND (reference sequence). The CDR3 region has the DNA TGTGCCAGTAGTACGACAGGGGTTAAGCCCCAGCATTTT. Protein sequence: CASSTTGVKPQHF. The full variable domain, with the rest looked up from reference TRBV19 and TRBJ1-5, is DGGITQSPKYLFRKEGQNVTLSCEQNLNHDAMYWYRQDPGQGLRLIYYSQIVNDFQKGDIAEGYSVSREKKESFPLTVTSAQKNPTAFYLCASSTTGVKPQHFGDGTRLSIL.

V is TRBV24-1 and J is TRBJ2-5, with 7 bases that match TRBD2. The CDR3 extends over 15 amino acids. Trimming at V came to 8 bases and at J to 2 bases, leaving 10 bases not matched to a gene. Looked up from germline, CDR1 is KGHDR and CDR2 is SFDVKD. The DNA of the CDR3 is TGTGCCACCACCGGGGAGGGGCGGAGTCAAGAGACCCAGTACTTC. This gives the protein CATTGEGRSQETQYF.